Presented here are 2 T cell receptor beta chains from one specimen sequenced in a study of monozygotic twins with inflammatory bowel disease. TCRdb reprocessed the 5' RACE reads, keeping one entry per CDR3 protein, no DNA. The data include about 380,000 distinct CDR3 sequences; the top ten clones carry about 2.5%. The sample taken for sequencing was blood. These receptor sequences come from a human donor with ulcerative colitis or Crohn's disease, or a healthy co-twin of an affected twin (not recorded which).

The genes are TRBV18 and TRBJ2-4; the D call of TRBD1 rests on TCRdb alone, since no DNA is present to check it. There are 16 residues in the CDR3. CDR1 KGHSH and CDR2 LQKENI come from the germline V gene. CDR3: CASSPLQQGAKNIQYF.

The rearrangement joins TRBV18 to TRBJ2-7; absent DNA, TCRdb's TRBD2 call cannot be checked. The CDR3 is 15 amino acids. In germline, CDR1 is KGHSH, CDR2 LQKENI. CDR3 amino acids: CASSPLSSRPYEQYF.